Each of the 4 T cell receptor beta chains below was sequenced from the same sample in a study of cytomegalovirus exposure and HLA in healthy donors (dated by TCRdb to about 2017). Library creation used the immunoSEQ multiplex PCR assay. For the multiplex PCR, a mixture combining 60 forward primers for TCR Vbeta segments and 13 reverse primers for TCR Jbeta segments was used. Imported from immuneACCESS, the table was reduced by TCRdb to in-frame sequences with V and J called. These copies leave out some clones; in studies compared against another copy, an unresolved V gene accounts for under half, and the cause of the remainder is not known. The sample table records about 160,000 clones; 80% to 85% of these occur just once. The ten largest account for 0.8% to 1.3% of the sample. The sample was PBMCs. All receptors come from a man aged 25-45 years in good health and CMV-seronegative.

This chain links TRBV11-2 with TRBJ2-7; 8 nucleotides match TRBD1. This CDR3 has 14 amino acids. Germline V CDR1 and CDR2: SGHAT, FQNNGV. V lost 4 bases, J lost 5 bases, and 7 bases stayed unmatched. The CDR3 DNA is TGTGCCAGCAGCTCGAACAGGGGGAGGAACGAGCAGTACTTC. Translation: CASSSNRGRNEQYF.

The chain combines TRBV7-6 with TRBJ2-2; D not certain. Trimming removed 2 bases at V and 5 bases at J, with 12 bases between. The germline V gene encodes CDR1 SGHVS and CDR2 FNYEAQ. The CDR3 contains 15 residues. This chain's CDR3 is CASSLTPLWTGELFF. DNA of the CDR3: TGTGCCAGCAGCTTAACTCCCTTGTGGACCGGGGAGCTGTTTTTT.

The rearrangement links TRBV6-6 to TRBJ1-5; 8 bases map to TRBD1. Losses at the gene ends were 6 bases for V and 8 bases for J; bases not matched to a gene: 12. This CDR3 comprises 15 residues. Germline CDR1 reads MNHNY; CDR2 reads SVGAGI (reference sequence). CDR3 DNA sequence: TGTGCCAGCAGCCCCTGGACAGGGAGTAAGGAGCCCCAGCATTTT. Translation: CASSPWTGSKEPQHF.

The sample holds one count of this clone. The V call is TRBV14, the J call TRBJ1-1; 7 positions agree with TRBD1. CDR1 is SGHDN, CDR2 FVKESK, per germline. V was pared by 2 bases and J by 4 bases, with 7 bases of the junction left unmatched. This CDR3 is built from 15 residues. For the CDR3, the DNA is TGTGCCAGCAGCCAACGAGACAGGGCGTCCACTGAAGCTTTCTTT. This encodes CASSQRDRASTEAFF.